This record concerns one T cell receptor beta chain sequence. As yet, its antigen is unknown. This sample was included in a study of T cells expressing NK-cell markers. At the level of the study: It was from sorted CD3+CD56+NKG2C+, CD3+CD56+NKG2C- and CD3+CD56-NKG2C+ T cells that TCR beta repertoires came.

Study-wide findings and caveats: Whether expanded NKG2C+ T cell clones were HCMV-specific remained unclear.

TCRdb reprocessed the 5' RACE reads; each CDR3 protein has one entry and no DNA is given. The sample table includes roughly 390,000 distinct CDR3 sequences. CDR3 length: 16 residues. The germline CDR1 and CDR2 sequences are SGHRS and YFSETQ. This chain connects TRBV5-1 to TRBJ1-4. The specimen sequenced was blood T cells: a sorted CD56 or NKG2C T cell subset, CD4+ or CD8+ T cells, or bulk PBMC T cells (not recorded which). The TCR sequence derives from a man aged 18-70 years in good health. The CDR3 sequence: CASSLSRPATNEKLFF.